This TCR beta chain was identified in a study of Ad26.COV2.S vaccination and SARS-CoV-2 variants. Measured with immunoSEQ multiplex PCR; TCRdb has only the in-frame clones, and not every one. The table shows about 680,000 clones, with approximately 88% occurring only once. Treatment: about 20 received Ad26.COV2.S at low or high dose, single or two shots; roughly five received placebo; per-sample allocation not given. The samples date from day 63 after the first vaccine or placebo injection. The donor's status was that of an adult aged 18-55 years in Boston. The J segment lost 5 bases and the V segment lost 6 bases, leaving 8 bases of the junction unmatched. The germline CDR1 and CDR2 sequences are KGHSH and LQKENI. This CDR3 is 15 amino acids long.

The specimen comprised peripheral blood, sampled in a trial of Ad26.COV2.S vaccine versus placebo. This chain links TRBV18 with TRBJ2-5, with TRBD1 identical over 11 bases. The source is a person between 18 and 65 years old who received the Ad26.COV2.S COVID-19 vaccine or a placebo. The CDR3 bases are TGTGCCAGCTCCCCCGGACAGGGGGCTAGGGAGACCCAGTACTTC. It codes for CASSPGQGARETQYF.